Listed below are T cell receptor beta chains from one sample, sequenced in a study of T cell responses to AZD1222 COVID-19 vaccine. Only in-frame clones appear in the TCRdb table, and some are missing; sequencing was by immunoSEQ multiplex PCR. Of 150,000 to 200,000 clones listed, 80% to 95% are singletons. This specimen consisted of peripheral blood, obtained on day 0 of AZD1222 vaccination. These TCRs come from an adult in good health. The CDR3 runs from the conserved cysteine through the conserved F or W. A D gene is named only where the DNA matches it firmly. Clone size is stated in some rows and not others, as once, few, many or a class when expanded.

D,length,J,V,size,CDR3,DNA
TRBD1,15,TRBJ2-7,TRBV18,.,CASSDRDRGIYEQYF,TGTGCCAGCTCAGACCGGGACAGGGGGATCTACGAGCAGTACTTC
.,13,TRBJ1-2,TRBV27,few,CASSSVPGQGYTF,TGTGCCAGCAGTTCCGTGCCGGGGCAGGGCTACACCTTC
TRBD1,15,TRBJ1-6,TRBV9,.,CASSASGQRSLPLHF,TGTGCCAGCAGCGCTTCGGGACAGCGAAGCCTCCCCCTCCACTTT
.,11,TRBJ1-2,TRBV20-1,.,CSARDIRGYTF,TGCAGTGCTAGGGATATTCGGGGCTACACCTTC
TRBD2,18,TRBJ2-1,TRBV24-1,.,CATSDPGGTSGAYNEQFF,TGTGCCACCAGTGATCCCGGGGGGACTAGCGGGGCCTACAATGAGCAGTTCTTC
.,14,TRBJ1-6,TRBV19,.,CASSSSSYNSPLHF,TGTGCCAGTAGCTCGAGCTCCTATAATTCACCCCTCCACTTT
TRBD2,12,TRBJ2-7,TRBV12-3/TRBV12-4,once,CASSFGRGEQYF,TGTGCCAGCAGTTTCGGGAGGGGCGAGCAGTACTTC
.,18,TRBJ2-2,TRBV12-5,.,CASALPRTVNSNTGELFF,TGTGCTAGTGCTTTACCCCGGACAGTTAATAGTAACACCGGGGAGCTGTTTTTT
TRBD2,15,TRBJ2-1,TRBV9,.,CASSGEGTAYNEQFF,TGTGCCAGCAGCGGGGAGGGGACTGCCTACAATGAGCAGTTCTTC
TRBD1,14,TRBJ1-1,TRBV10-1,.,CASHSATGTAEAFF,TGCGCCAGCCACAGTGCGACAGGGACGGCGGAAGCTTTCTTT
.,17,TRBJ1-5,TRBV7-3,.,CASSVDTTSLWDQPQHF,TGTGCCAGCAGCGTGGACACTACCAGTCTTTGGGATCAGCCCCAGCATTTT
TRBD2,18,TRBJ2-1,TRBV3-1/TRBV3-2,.,CASSQDHMGLADHNEQFF,TGTGCCAGCAGCCAAGATCATATGGGCCTAGCGGACCACAATGAGCAGTTCTTC
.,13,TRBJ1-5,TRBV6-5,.,CASSRGRGQPQHF,TGTGCCAGCAGTCGGGGGCGCGGACAGCCCCAGCATTTT
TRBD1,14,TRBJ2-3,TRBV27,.,CASRRQGAKDTQYF,TGTGCCAGCAGGAGACAGGGGGCTAAAGATACGCAGTATTTT
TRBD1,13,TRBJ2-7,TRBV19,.,CASSIGTVSEQYF,TGTGCCAGTAGTATCGGGACAGTATCCGAGCAGTACTTC
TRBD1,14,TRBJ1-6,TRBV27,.,CASSFGTDTSPLHF,TGTGCCAGCAGTTTCGGGACAGATACCTCACCCCTCCACTTT
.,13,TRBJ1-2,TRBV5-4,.,CASSLVDEDGYTF,TGTGCCAGCAGCTTGGTGGACGAGGATGGCTACACCTTC
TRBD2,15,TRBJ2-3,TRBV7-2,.,CASSRASGSTDTQYF,TGTGCCAGCAGTCGGGCTAGCGGGAGCACAGATACGCAGTATTTT
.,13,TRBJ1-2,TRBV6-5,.,CASRPPDSRGYTF,TGTGCCAGCCGACCCCCGGACAGCCGGGGCTACACCTTC
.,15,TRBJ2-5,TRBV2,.,CASSEGSGVGETQYF,TGTGCCAGCAGTGAAGGTTCGGGGGTGGGTGAGACCCAGTACTTC
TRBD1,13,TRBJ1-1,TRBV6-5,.,CASRSTGSSEAFF,TGTGCCAGCAGATCGACAGGGTCGTCTGAAGCTTTCTTT
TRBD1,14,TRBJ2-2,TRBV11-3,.,CASSPRQGVGELFF,TGTGCCAGCAGCCCCCGACAGGGGGTCGGGGAGCTGTTTTTT
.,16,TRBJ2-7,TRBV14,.,CASSQDSETALHEQYF,TGTGCCAGCAGCCAAGATTCCGAGACCGCCCTGCACGAGCAGTACTTC